This T cell receptor beta chain is drawn from a study of T-cell memory formation after mild COVID-19. The CDR3 runs to 14 residues. Germline trimming cut 6 bases from V and 0 bases from J; bases unmatched to any gene: 3. Germline V gene lookup returns CDR1 SGDLS and CDR2 YYNGEE. This clonotype appeared once. TCRdb reanalysed the 5' RACE reads using MiXCR and keeps one entry per CDR3 protein. The sample lists just under 550,000 distinct CDR3 sequences; around 21% were seen once. The chain carries TRBV9 and TRBJ2-3, with TRBD2 matching 8 bases. Sequenced sample: PBMCs or a T cell subset sorted from them (not recorded which). The origin of this receptor is an adult woman who had mild COVID-19 (a few samples of this study predate the infection). Cell type and time point are not known. For the CDR3, the DNA is TGTGCCAGCAATCGGGGGGGCAGCACAGATACGCAGTATTTT. It encodes CASNRGGSTDTQYF.